This TCR beta chain was documented in a study of identical twins. Regarding the study as a whole: Abundant beta clonotypes from cord blood had fewer insertions, unlike memory repertoires, which showed none. Conclusions were based on cross-sectional statistical analysis, without following the same donors. Low generation-probability sequences were in excess among twin-shared out-of-frame alpha sequences.

From the 5' RACE reads, TCRdb called clonotypes with MiXCR, one entry per CDR3 protein. The sample gives hundreds of thousands of distinct CDR3 sequences, less than 7% of which show up once; around 2% is in the top ten. With regard to this clonotype: No antigen is known for it.

Looked up from germline, CDR1 is SGHAT and CDR2 is FQNNGV. This CDR3 spans 17 amino acids. V lost 0 bases, J lost 5 bases, and 19 bases lay in between. This rearrangement joins TRBV11-2 to TRBJ2-5; D is perhaps TRBD2 (6 bases). Sequencing was performed on naive T cells sorted from blood. The sequence was obtained from a man between 18 and 35 years old in good health. The CDR3 region has the DNA TGTGCCAGCAGCTTAGATCTATTGGGAGGACTCCTGGAGACCCAGTACTTC. This sequence encodes CASSLDLLGGLLETQYF.